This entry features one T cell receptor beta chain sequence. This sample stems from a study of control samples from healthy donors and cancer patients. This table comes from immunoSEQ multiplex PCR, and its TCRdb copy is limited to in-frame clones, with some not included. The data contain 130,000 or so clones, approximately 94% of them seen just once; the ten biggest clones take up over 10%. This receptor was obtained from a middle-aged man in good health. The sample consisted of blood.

The CDR3 region has the DNA TGTGCCAGCAGCCATGGGTATTGGCTCAACCAGCCCCGCGAGCAGTACTTC. As protein: CASSHGYWLNQPREQYF. This rearrangement joins TRBV14 to TRBJ2-7; D not resolved. The CDR3 has 17 amino acids. Germline lookup yields CDR1 SGHDN and CDR2 FVKESK. With 3 bases removed from V and 6 bases from J, the gap between germline ends came to 24 bases.